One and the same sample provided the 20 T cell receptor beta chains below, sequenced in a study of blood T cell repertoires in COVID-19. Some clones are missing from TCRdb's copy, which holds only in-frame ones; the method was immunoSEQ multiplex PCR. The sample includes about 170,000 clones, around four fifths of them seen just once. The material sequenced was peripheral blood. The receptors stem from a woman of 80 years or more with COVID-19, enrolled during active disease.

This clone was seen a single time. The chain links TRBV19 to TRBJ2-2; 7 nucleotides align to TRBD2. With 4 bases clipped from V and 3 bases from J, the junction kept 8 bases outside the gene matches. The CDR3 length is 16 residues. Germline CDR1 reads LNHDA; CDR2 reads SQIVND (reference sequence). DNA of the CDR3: TGTGCCAGTAGTAGTATCGGGGGGATGGACACCGGGGAGCTGTTTTTT. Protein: CASSSIGGMDTGELFF.

The CDR3 DNA sequence: TGTGCCAGCAGTTACCGGGGACAGGGGCTACATGGCTACACCTTC. It codes for CASSYRGQGLHGYTF. The chain uses TRBV6-6 and TRBJ1-2; 10 bases line up with TRBD1. The CDR3 covers 15 residues. The germline CDR1 and CDR2 sequences are MNHNY and SVGAGI (reference sequence). V lost 2 bases and J lost 6; bases outside the gene matches: 6.

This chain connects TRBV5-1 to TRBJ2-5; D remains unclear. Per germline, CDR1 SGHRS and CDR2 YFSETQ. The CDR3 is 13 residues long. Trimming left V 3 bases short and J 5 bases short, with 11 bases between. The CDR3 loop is CASSSETIETQYF. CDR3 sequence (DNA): TGCGCCAGCAGCTCCGAAACTATCGAGACCCAGTACTTC.

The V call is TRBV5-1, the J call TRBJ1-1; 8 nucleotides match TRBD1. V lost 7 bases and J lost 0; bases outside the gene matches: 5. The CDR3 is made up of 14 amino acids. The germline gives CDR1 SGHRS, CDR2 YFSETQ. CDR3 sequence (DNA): TGCGCCAGCGGTTCGACAGGGGTGAACACTGAAGCTTTCTTT. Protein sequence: CASGSTGVNTEAFF.

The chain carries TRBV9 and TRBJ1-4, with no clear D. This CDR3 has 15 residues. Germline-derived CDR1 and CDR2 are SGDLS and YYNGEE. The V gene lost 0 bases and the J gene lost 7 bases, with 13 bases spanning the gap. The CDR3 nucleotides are TGTGCCAGCAGCGTAGGGGGAGGAACGCCTGAAAAACTGTTTTTT. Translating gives CASSVGGGTPEKLFF.

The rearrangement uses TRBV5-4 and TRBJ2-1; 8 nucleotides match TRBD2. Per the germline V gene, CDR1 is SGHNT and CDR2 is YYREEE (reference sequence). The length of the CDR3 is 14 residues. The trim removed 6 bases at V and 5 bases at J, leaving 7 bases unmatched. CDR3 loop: CASMRSGSHNEQFF. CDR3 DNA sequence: TGTGCCAGCATGAGGAGCGGGAGCCACAATGAGCAGTTCTTC. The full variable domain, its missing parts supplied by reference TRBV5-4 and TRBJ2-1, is ETGVTQSPTHLIKTRGQQVTLRCSSQSGHNTVSWYQQALGQGPQFIFQYYREEENGRGNFPPRFSGLQFPNYSSELNVNALELDDSALYLCASMRSGSHNEQFFGPGTRLTVL.

This chain's CDR3 is CASSQESSGTGNFGELFF. CDR3 DNA: TGTGCCAGCAGCCAAGAGAGCAGTGGGACAGGGAATTTCGGGGAGCTGTTTTTT. The gene calls are TRBV4-2 and TRBJ2-2; 9 bases fit TRBD1. Germline-derived CDR1 and CDR2 are LGHNA and YNFKEQ. Germline trimming cut 0 bases from V and 7 bases from J; bases unmatched to any gene: 12. This CDR3 has 18 amino acids.

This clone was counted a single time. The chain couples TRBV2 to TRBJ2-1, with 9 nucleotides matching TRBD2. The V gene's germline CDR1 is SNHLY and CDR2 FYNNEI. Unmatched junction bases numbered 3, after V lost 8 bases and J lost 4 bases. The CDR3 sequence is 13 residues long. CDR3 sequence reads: CASRLAGYNEQFF. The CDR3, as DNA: TGTGCCAGCCGGCTAGCGGGATACAATGAGCAGTTCTTC.

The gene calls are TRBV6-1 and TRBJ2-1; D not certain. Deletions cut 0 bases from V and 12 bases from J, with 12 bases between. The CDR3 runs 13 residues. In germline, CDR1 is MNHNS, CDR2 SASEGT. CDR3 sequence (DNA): TGTGCCAGCAGTGAAGCTAGCACGGTGTGGCAGTTCTTC. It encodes CASSEASTVWQFF.

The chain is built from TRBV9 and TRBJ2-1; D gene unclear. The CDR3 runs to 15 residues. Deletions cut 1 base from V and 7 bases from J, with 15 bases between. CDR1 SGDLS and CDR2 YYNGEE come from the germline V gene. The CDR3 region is CASSVPGATGNEQFF. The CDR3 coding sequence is TGTGCCAGCAGCGTACCTGGCGCAACGGGTAATGAGCAGTTCTTC.

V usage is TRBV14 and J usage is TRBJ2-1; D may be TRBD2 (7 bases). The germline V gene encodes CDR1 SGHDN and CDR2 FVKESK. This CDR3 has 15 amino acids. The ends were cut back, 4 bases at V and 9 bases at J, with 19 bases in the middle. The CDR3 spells CASSRRGAGTGEQFF. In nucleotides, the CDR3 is TGTGCCAGCAGCCGCCGGGGGGCAGGTACGGGTGAGCAGTTCTTC.

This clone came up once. CDR3 loop: CASSPPMGAGNQPQHF. CDR3 nucleotide sequence: TGTGCCAGCTCACCACCGATGGGGGCTGGCAATCAGCCCCAGCATTTT. The chain joins TRBV18 to TRBJ1-5; tentatively, D is TRBD1 (6 bases). V lost 0 bases, J lost 2 bases, and 11 bases lay in between. This CDR3 is built from 16 residues. Looked up from germline, CDR1 is KGHSH and CDR2 is LQKENI. The full variable domain, completed using reference TRBV18 and TRBJ1-5, is NAGVMQNPRHLVRRRGQEARLRCSPMKGHSHVYWYRQLPEEGLKFMVYLQKENIIDESGMPKERFSAEFPKEGPSILRIQQVVRGDSAAYFCASSPPMGAGNQPQHFGDGTRLSIL.

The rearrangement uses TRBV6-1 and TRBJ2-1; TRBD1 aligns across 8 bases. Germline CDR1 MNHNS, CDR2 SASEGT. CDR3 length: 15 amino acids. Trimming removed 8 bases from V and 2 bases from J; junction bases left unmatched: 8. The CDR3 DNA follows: TGTGCCAGCGGGAGACAGGGGCTTACCTACAATGAGCAGTTCTTC. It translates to CASGRQGLTYNEQFF.

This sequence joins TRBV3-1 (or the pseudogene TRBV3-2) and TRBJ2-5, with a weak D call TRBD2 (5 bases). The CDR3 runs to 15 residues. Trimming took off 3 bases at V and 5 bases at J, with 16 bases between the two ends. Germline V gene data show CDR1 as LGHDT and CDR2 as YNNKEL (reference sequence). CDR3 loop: CASSQGPLARETQYF. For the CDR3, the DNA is TGTGCCAGCAGCCAGGGCCCCCTAGCAAGGGAGACCCAGTACTTC.

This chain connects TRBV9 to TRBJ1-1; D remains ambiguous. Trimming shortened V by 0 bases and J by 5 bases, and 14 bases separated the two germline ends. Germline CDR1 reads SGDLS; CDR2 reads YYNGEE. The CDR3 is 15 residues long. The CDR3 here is CASSVATDSGTEAFF. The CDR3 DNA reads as TGTGCCAGCAGCGTAGCTACAGATTCGGGGACTGAAGCTTTCTTT.

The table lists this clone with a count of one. The CDR3 DNA reads TGTGCCAGCAGGGGCGGGGGGGCCTCCGATACGCAGTATTTT. This gives the protein CASRGGGASDTQYF. The chain carries TRBV6-4 and TRBJ2-3; 9 bases map to TRBD2. Per the germline V gene, CDR1 is MRHNA and CDR2 is SNTAGT. The CDR3 is made up of 14 amino acids. J lost 6 bases, V lost 6 bases, and 7 bases had no gene match.

The CDR3 DNA is TGCAGCGTTGTGGCGGGAGGAGCCTACAATGAGCAGTTCTTC. Amino acid sequence: CSVVAGGAYNEQFF. V gene TRBV29-1 combines with J gene TRBJ2-1; 8 bases are shared with TRBD2. After removal of 4 bases from V and 2 bases from J, the junction contained 4 bases not matched to a gene. Germline V gene data show CDR1 as SQVTM and CDR2 as ANQGSEA. This CDR3 has 14 amino acids.

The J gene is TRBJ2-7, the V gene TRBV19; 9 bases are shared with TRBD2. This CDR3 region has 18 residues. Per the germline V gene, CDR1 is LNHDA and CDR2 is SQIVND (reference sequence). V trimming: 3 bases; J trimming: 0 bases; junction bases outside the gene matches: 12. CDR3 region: CASSIGASGTISSYEQYF. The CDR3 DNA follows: TGTGCCAGTAGTATCGGCGCTAGCGGGACGATTAGCTCCTACGAGCAGTACTTC.

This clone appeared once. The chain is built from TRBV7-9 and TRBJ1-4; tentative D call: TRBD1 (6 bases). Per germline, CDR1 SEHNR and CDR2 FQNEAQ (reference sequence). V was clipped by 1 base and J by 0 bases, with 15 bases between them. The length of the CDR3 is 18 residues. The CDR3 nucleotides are TGTGCCAGCAGCTTAGAGGGACACCGGACTTCAACTAATGAAAAACTGTTTTTT. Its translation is CASSLEGHRTSTNEKLFF. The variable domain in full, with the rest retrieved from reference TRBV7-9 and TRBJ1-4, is DTGVSQNPRHKITKRGQNVTFRCDPISEHNRLYWYRQTLGQGPEFLTYFQNEAQLEKSRLLSDRFSAERPKGSFSTLEIQRTEQGDSAMYLCASSLEGHRTSTNEKLFFGSGTQLSVL.

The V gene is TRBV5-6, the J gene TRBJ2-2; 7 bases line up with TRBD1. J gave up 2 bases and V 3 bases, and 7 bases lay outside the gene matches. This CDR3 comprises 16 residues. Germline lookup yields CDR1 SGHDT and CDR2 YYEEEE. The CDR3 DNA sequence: TGTGCCAGCAGCTATCCCCGGGACAGAAACACCGGGGAGCTGTTTTTT. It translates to CASSYPRDRNTGELFF. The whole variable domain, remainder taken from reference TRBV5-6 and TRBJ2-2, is DAGVTQSPTHLIKTRGQQVTLRCSPKSGHDTVSWYQQALGQGPQFIFQYYEEEERQRGNFPDRFSGHQFPNYSSELNVNALLLGDSALYLCASSYPRDRNTGELFFGEGSRLTVL.